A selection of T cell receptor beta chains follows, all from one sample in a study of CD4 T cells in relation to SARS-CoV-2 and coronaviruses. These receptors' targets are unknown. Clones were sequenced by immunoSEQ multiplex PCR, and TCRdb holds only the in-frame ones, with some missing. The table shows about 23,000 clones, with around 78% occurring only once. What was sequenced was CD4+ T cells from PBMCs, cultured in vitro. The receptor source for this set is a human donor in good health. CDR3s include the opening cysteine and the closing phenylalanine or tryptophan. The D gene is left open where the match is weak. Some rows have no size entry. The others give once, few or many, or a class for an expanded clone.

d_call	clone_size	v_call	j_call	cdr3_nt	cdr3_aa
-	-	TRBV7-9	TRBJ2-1	TGTGCCAGCAGCCCCCCCGGCGGCGGCTCCTACAATGAGCAGTTCTTC	CASSPPGGGSYNEQFF
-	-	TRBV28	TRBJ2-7	TGTGCCAGCAGCCGCTCCCCAGACTGGAACTCCTACGAGCAGTACTTC	CASSRSPDWNSYEQYF
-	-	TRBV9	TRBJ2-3	TGTGCCAGCAGCGTAGCTCCAGTATCCACAGATACGCAGTATTTT	CASSVAPVSTDTQYF
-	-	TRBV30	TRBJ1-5	TGTGCCTGGGCCCCGACAGCCAGGGGCCATCAGCCCCAGCATTTT	CAWAPTARGHQPQHF
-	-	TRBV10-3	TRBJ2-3	TGTGCCATCAGTGACCTCCGAGATACGCAGTATTTT	CAISDLRDTQYF
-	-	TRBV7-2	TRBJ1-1	TGTGCCAGCAGGAGCGGGGGGGGCACTGAAGCTTTCTTT	CASRSGGGTEAFF
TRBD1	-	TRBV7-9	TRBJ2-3	TGTGCCAGCTCCGTTACAGGGGGCACAGATACGCAGTATTTT	CASSVTGGTDTQYF
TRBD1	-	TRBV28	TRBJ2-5	TGTGCCAGCAGTGGAAGGACAGGCGGGGAGACCCAGTACTTC	CASSGRTGGETQYF
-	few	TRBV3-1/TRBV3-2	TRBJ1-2	TGTGCCAGCAGCCAAGGGGATGCGTTCCGCGGCTACACCTTC	CASSQGDAFRGYTF
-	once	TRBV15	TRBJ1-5	TGTGCCACCTGTAGAGAGCACAATCAGCCCCAGCATTTT	CATCREHNQPQHF
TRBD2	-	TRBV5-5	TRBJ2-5	TGTGCCAGCAGCTTCCTAGCGGGAGGGCAAGAGACCCAGTACTTC	CASSFLAGGQETQYF
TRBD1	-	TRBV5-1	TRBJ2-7	TGCGCCAGCAGCTCCGGACAGGGACGTGAGCAGTACTTC	CASSSGQGREQYF
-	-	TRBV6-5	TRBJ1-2	TGTGCCAGCAGTCAAATACAAGGGAGTGGCTACACCTTC	CASSQIQGSGYTF
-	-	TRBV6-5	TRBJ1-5	TGTGCCAGCAGCGCGGGGGTAACTCAGCCCCAGCATTTT	CASSAGVTQPQHF
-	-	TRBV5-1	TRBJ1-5	TGCGCCAGCAGCCCCGGAGGGCGGACCAATCAGCCCCAGCATTTT	CASSPGGRTNQPQHF
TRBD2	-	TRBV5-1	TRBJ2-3	TGCGCCAGCAGCTTGGGACTAGCGGGAGGTATCGGCACAGATACGCAGTATTTT	CASSLGLAGGIGTDTQYF
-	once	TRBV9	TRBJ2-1	TGTGCCAGCAGCGTAGGGGTCCTAGCAGTCTCCTACAATGAGCAGTTCTTC	CASSVGVLAVSYNEQFF
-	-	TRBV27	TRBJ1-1	TGTGCCAGCAGGGACACTGAAGCTTTCTTT	CASRDTEAFF
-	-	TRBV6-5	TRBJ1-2	TGTGCCAGCCGACCGGGACGAGGGAATGGCTACACCTTC	CASRPGRGNGYTF
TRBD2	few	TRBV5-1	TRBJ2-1	TGCGCCAGCAGCAGAATAGCGGGAGCCTACAATGAGCAGTTCTTC	CASSRIAGAYNEQFF
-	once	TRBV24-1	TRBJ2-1	TGTGCCACCAGTGACCACGGGACGGTATACAATGAGCAGTTCTTC	CATSDHGTVYNEQFF
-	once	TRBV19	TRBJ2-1	TGTGCCAGTAGTATAGAAACTAGCAGGTACAATGAGCAGTTCTTC	CASSIETSRYNEQFF
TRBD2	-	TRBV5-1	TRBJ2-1	TGCGCCAGCAGCTTGGTCGGGACTAGTGACAATGAGCAGTTCTTC	CASSLVGTSDNEQFF
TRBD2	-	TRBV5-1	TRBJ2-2	TGCGCCAGCAGCTTGGCCCCGACTAGCGGGAGGGCCTTCACCGGGGAGCTGTTTTTT	CASSLAPTSGRAFTGELFF
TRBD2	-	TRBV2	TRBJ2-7	TGTGCCAGCAGTAGACTAGCGGAGCACTACGAGCAGTACTTC	CASSRLAEHYEQYF
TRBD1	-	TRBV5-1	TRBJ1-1	TGCGCCAGCAGCATCCCGGGACAGGGCATGAACACTGAAGCTTTCTTT	CASSIPGQGMNTEAFF
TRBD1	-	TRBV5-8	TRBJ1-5	TGTGCCAGCAGCTTGGGGGACAGGGGACGGCAGCCCCAGCATTTT	CASSLGDRGRQPQHF
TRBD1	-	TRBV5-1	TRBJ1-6	TGCGCCAGCAGCTTGATCCCAGGGGGCTCTACGGCACCCCTCCACTTT	CASSLIPGGSTAPLHF